This TCR beta chain comes out of a study of T cell changes during pregnancy in multiple sclerosis. The protocol was immunoSEQ multiplex PCR, while the TCRdb copy is restricted to in-frame clones and leaves out a portion. Of 30,000 to 45,000 clones in the sample, just over 85% were seen once. V was shortened by 5 bases and J by 0 bases, with 5 bases between the two germline ends. The CDR3 sequence is 12 residues long. Germline V gives CDR1 SGHTA, CDR2 FQGNSA. This TCR came from a female donor with multiple sclerosis, enrolled in a pregnancy study. The chain joins TRBV7-2 to TRBJ2-7; D remains unclear. The sample here was CD4+ T cells from peripheral blood mononuclear cells, taken before pregnancy. The CDR3 region is CASSILSYEQYF. The CDR3 DNA reads TGTGCCAGCAGCATCCTCTCCTACGAGCAGTACTTC.